The clone carrying this TCR beta chain was seen repeatedly, ten times or more. The data were obtained in a study of early T cells in non-severe SARS-CoV-2 infection. Unique molecular identifier tags were affixed to discrete cDNA molecules. From the 5' RACE reads, TCRdb called clonotypes with MiXCR, one entry per CDR3 protein. Of about 66,000 distinct CDR3 sequences in the sample, 9.1% were seen once. The TCR originated in an adult who was a healthcare worker with PCR-confirmed SARS-CoV-2 infection or an uninfected control (not recorded which). The source material was whole blood.

This CDR3 reads CASSLEIVSNEQFF. In DNA, the CDR3 is TGTGCCAGCAGCTTAGAGATCGTATCGAATGAGCAGTTCTTC. The rearrangement links TRBV11-2 to TRBJ2-1; D is unclear. The CDR3 length is 14 residues. The V gene's germline CDR1 is SGHAT and CDR2 FQNNGV. Trimming removed 0 bases at V and 7 bases at J, with 10 bases between.